The next 7 T cell receptor beta chains were all read from a single sample in a study of CD8+CD57+ T cells in acquired aplastic anemia (dated by TCRdb to 2016 to 2018). Flow cytometry had shown CD8+CD57+ cell expansion in the patients selected for sequencing. These reads were obtained on an Illumina HiSeq 2000. Profiling of TCR beta VDJ combinations and CDR3 sequences used genomic DNA as the template. The public reads were run again by TCRdb, first through fastp at Q25 and then through MiXCR, and only productive beta chains were kept. Each CDR3 protein appears once, grouped with its most common genes and DNA. For this sample the table gives some 200,000 distinct CDR3 sequences, of which approximately 60% were detected only once. Together, the top ten hold roughly 61% of the sample. Sequenced input: sorted CD4+, CD8+, or CD8+CD57+ T cells (not recorded which) from PBMCs. The receptor source for this set is a human donor with aplastic anemia.

The chain links TRBV7-9 to TRBJ1-2; 9 bases align to TRBD1. Germline lookup yields CDR1 SEHNR and CDR2 FQNEAQ (reference sequence). This CDR3 is 15 amino acids long. The ends lost 2 bases at V and 4 bases at J; junction bases unmatched: 5. The CDR3 sequence: CASSLMGQGSYGYTF. The CDR3 DNA reads TGTGCCAGCAGCTTAATGGGACAGGGCAGCTATGGCTACACCTTC.

The gene calls are TRBV4-3 and TRBJ2-7, with D unclear. CDR1 LGHNA and CDR2 YSLEER come from the germline V gene. Trimming stripped 4 bases from V and 7 bases from J, with 14 bases between. This CDR3 has 13 amino acids. CDR3 DNA: TGCGCCAGCAGCCTCAACCTAAAGGAAGAGCAGTACTTC. Protein: CASSLNLKEEQYF.

J is TRBJ2-5 and V is TRBV7-6; no clear D. Germline CDR1 reads SGHVS; CDR2 reads FNYEAQ. CDR3 length: 8 amino acids. CDR3: CDQETQYF. The CDR3 bases are TGTGACCAAGAGACCCAGTACTTC.

The gene calls are TRBV10-3 and TRBJ2-6; possibly TRBD1 for D (5 bases). This CDR3 region has 13 residues. Deletions cut 7 bases from V and 2 bases from J, with 6 bases between. The germline V gene has CDR1 ENHRY and CDR2 SYGVKD. For the CDR3, the DNA is TGTGCCATCATGGACACTGGGGCCAACGTCCTGACTTTC. It encodes CAIMDTGANVLTF.

This chain connects TRBV7-2 to TRBJ2-2, with D possibly matching TRBD1 (6 bases). Germline CDR1 is SGHTA and CDR2 is FQGNSA. With 4 bases removed from V and 0 bases from J, the gap between germline ends came to 9 bases. This CDR3 has 15 residues. The CDR3 nucleotides are TGTGCCAGCAGCTCGACAGGAGCGAACACCGGGGAGCTGTTTTTT. It is translated as CASSSTGANTGELFF.

This clonotype was recorded at least ten times. The chain has TRBV5-8 and TRBJ2-7, with 11 positions matching TRBD2. There are 14 residues in the CDR3. Germline CDR1 SGHTS, CDR2 YDEGEE. The ends lost 2 bases at V and 3 bases at J; junction bases unmatched: 1. In DNA, the CDR3 is TGTGCCAGCAGCTTCGGACTAGCGGGCTACGAGCAGTACTTC. Its protein product is CASSFGLAGYEQYF.

This chain uses TRBV24-1 with TRBJ2-1, with TRBD2 matching 10 bases. CDR1 and CDR2 (germline): KGHDR, SFDVKD. V trimming: 1 base; J trimming: 3 bases; junction bases outside the gene matches: 2. This CDR3 is 16 amino acids long. The CDR3 region has the DNA TGTGCCACCAGTGATTTAAGCGGGGGGGTCTACAATGAGCAGTTCTTC. This sequence encodes CATSDLSGGVYNEQFF.